The clone carrying this T cell receptor (beta chain) was observed many times. TCR alpha and TCR beta cDNA libraries carrying sample barcodes and UMIs were produced by 5'RACE using constant-segment primers. A single record per CDR3 protein comes from TCRdb applying MiXCR to the 5' RACE reads. This sample has about 440,000 distinct CDR3 sequences, with around 20% found just once. The data belong to a study of T-cell memory formation after mild COVID-19. The TCR originated in an adult woman who had mild COVID-19 (a few samples of this study predate the infection). Cell type and time point are not known. The sequenced sample was PBMCs or a T cell subset sorted from them (not recorded which).

Here the CDR3 reads CASSLVGESDEQFF. CDR3 coding DNA: TGCGCCAGCAGCTTGGTTGGTGAATCGGATGAGCAGTTCTTC. This rearrangement joins TRBV5-1 to TRBJ2-1; D is unclear. Germline V gene lookup returns CDR1 SGHRS and CDR2 YFSETQ. V lost 0 bases, J lost 8 bases, and 12 bases lay in between. CDR3 length: 14 amino acids.